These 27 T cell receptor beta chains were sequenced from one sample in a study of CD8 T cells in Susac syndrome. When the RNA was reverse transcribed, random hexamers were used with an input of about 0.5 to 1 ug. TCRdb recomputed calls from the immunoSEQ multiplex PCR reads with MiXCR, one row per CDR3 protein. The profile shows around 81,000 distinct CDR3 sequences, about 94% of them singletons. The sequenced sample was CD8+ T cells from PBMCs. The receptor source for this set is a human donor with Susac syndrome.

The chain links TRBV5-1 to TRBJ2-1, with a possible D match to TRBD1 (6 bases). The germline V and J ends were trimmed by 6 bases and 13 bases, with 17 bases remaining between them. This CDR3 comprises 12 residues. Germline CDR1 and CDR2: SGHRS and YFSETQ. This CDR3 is CASTDGSGHQFF. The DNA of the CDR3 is TGCGCCAGCACGGACGGGTCGGGACACCAGTTCTTC.

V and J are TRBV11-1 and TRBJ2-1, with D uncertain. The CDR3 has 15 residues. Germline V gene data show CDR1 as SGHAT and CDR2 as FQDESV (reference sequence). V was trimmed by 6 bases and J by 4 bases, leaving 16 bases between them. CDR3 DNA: TGTGCCAGCAGTCTAGAAGGGTCCCCGTACAATGAGCAGTTCTTC. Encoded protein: CASSLEGSPYNEQFF.

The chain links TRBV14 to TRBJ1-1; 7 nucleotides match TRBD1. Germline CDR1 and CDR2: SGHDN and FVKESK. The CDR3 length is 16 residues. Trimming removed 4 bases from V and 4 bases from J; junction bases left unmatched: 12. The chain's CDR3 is CASSPWTGSLTTEAFF. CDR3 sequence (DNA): TGTGCCAGCAGCCCCTGGACAGGCAGTCTGACCACTGAAGCTTTCTTT.

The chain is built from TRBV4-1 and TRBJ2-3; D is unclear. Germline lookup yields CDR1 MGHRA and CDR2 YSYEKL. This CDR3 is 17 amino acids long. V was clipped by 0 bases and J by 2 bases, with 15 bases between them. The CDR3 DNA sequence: TGCGCCAGCAGCCAAGATCCAGTAAGCCTTGTCACAGATACGCAGTATTTT. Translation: CASSQDPVSLVTDTQYF.

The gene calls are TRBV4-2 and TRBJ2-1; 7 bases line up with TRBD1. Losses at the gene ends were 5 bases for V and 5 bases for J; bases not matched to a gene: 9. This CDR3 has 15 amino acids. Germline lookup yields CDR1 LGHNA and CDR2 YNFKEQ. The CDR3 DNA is TGTGCCAGCAGCGATTACCGGGACAGTAACAATGAGCAGTTCTTC. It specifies CASSDYRDSNNEQFF.

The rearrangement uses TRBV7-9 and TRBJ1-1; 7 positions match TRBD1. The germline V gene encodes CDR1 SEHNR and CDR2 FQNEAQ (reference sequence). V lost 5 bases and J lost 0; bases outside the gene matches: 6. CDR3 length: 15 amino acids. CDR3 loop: CASSQPGQMNTEAFF. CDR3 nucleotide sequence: TGTGCCAGCAGCCAGCCGGGACAGATGAACACTGAAGCTTTCTTT.

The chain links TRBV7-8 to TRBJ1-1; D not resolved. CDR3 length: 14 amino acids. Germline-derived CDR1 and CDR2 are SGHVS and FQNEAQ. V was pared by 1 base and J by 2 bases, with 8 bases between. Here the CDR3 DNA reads TGTGCCAGCAGCTTAGGGTTGCCTAACACTGAAGCTTTCTTT. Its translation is CASSLGLPNTEAFF.

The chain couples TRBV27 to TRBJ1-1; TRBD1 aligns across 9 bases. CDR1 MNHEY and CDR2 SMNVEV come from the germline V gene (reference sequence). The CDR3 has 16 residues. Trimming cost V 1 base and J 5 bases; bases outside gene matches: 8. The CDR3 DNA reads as TGTGCCAGCAGTTTATTTTGGACAGGGGATGAAACTGAAGCTTTCTTT. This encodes CASSLFWTGDETEAFF.

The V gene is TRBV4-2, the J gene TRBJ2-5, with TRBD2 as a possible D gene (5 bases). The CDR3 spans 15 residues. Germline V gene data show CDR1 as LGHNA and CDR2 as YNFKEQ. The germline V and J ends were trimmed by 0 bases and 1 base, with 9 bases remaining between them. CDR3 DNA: TGTGCCAGCAGCCAAGAAGCCAGCGGCCAAGAGACCCAGTACTTC. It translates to CASSQEASGQETQYF.

This CDR3 reads CASSQGTGTSYEQYF. The CDR3 DNA sequence: TGTGCCAGCAGCCAGGGGACAGGGACGTCCTACGAGCAGTACTTC. This chain joins TRBV4-2 and TRBJ2-7; 9 nucleotides agree with TRBD1. V lost 3 bases to trimming and J lost 1 base; unmatched junction nucleotides: 4. Germline V gives CDR1 LGHNA, CDR2 YNFKEQ. The CDR3 has 15 residues.

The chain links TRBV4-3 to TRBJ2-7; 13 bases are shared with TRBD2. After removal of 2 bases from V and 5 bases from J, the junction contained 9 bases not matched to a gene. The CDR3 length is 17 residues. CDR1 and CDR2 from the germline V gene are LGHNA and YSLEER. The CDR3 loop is CASSQSRTSGSFDEQYF. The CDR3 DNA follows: TGCGCCAGCAGCCAATCTCGGACTAGCGGGAGTTTCGACGAGCAGTACTTC.

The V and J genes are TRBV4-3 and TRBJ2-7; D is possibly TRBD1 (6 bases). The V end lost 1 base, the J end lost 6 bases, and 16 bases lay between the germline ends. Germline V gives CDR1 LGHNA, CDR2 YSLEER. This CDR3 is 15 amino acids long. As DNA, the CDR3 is TGCGCCAGCAGCCAAGCCATACAGGGATACTCCGAGCAGTACTTC. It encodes CASSQAIQGYSEQYF.

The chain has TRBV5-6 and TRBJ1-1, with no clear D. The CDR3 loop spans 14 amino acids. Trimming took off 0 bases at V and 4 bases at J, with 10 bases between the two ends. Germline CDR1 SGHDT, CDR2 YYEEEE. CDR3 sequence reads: CASSLEWVSTEAFF. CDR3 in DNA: TGTGCCAGCAGCTTGGAGTGGGTTTCCACTGAAGCTTTCTTT.

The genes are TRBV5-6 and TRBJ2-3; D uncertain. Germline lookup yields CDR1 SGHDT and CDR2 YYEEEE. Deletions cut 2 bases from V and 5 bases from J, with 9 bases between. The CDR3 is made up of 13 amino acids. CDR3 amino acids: CASSFTPVDTQYF. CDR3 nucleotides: TGTGCCAGCAGCTTCACTCCGGTAGATACGCAGTATTTT.

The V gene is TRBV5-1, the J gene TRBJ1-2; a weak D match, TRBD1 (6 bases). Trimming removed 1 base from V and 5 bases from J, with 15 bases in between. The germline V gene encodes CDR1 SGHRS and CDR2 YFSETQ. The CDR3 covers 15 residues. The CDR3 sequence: CASSLQRAGVYGYTF. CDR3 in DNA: TGCGCCAGCAGCTTGCAACGGGCAGGGGTATATGGCTACACCTTC.

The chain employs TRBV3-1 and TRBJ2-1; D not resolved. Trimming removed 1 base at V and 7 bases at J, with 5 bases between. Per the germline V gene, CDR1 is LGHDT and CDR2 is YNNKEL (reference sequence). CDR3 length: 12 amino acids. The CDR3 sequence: CASSQVGNEQFF. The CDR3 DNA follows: TGTGCCAGCAGCCAAGTTGGGAATGAGCAGTTCTTC.

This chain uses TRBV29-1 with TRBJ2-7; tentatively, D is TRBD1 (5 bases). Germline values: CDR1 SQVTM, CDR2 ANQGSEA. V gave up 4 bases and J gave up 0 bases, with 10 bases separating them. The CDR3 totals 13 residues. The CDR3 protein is CSVGGSDSYEQYF. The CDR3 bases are TGCAGCGTTGGGGGCAGCGACTCCTACGAGCAGTACTTC.

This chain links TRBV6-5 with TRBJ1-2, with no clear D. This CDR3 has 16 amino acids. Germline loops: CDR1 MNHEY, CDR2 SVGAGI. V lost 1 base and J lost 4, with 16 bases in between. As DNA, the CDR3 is TGTGCCAGCAGTTACTGGGCGGGCCCGACCCTCTATGGCTACACCTTC. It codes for CASSYWAGPTLYGYTF.

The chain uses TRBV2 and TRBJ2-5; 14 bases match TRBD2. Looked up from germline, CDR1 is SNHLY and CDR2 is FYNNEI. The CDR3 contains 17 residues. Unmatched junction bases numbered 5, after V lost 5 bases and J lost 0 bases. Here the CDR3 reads CASSPRTSGGHQETQYF. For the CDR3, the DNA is TGTGCCAGCAGTCCCCGGACTAGCGGGGGGCACCAAGAGACCCAGTACTTC.

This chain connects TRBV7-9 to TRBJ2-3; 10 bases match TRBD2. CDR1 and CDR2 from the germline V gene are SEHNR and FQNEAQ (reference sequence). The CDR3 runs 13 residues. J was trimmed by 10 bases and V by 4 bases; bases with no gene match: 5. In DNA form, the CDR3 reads TGTGCCAGCAGCTCGAGCGGGACTAGCGCGCAGTATTTT. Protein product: CASSSSGTSAQYF.

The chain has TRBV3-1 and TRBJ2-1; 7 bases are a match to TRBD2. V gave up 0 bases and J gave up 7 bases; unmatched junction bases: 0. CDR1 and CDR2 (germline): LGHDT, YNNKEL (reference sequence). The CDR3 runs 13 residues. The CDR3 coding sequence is TGTGCCAGCAGCCAAGAGGGGGGGAATGAGCAGTTCTTC. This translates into CASSQEGGNEQFF.

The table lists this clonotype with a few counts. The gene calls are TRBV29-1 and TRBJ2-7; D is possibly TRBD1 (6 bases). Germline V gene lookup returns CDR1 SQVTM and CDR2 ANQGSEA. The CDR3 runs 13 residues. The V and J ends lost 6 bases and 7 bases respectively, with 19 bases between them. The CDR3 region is CSVYTTGGREQYF. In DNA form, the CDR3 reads TGCAGCGTGTATACGACAGGTGGCCGGGAGCAGTACTTC.

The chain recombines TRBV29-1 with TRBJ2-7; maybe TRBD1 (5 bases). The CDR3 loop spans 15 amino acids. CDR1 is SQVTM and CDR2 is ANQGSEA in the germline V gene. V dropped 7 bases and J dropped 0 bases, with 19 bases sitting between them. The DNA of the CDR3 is TGCAGCGCCTGCTGTAATGACAGTCCCTCCTACGAGCAGTACTTC. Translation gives CSACCNDSPSYEQYF.

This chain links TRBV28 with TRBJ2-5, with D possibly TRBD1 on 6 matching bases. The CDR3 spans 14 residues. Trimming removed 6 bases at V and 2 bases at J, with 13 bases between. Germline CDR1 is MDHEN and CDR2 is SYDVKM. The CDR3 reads CASRDPGEQETQYF. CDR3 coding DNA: TGTGCCAGCAGAGATCCAGGGGAACAAGAGACCCAGTACTTC.

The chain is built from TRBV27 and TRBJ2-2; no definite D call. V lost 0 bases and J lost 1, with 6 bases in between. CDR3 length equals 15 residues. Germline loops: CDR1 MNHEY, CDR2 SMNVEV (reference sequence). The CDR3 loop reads CASSLSSGNTGELFF. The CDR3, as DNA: TGTGCCAGCAGTTTATCGTCTGGGAACACCGGGGAGCTGTTTTTT.

The CDR3 DNA follows: TGTGCCACCAGCGGGGCGGACTCCTACGAGCAGTACTTC. This codes for CATSGADSYEQYF. The V call is TRBV15, the J call TRBJ2-7; possible D gene TRBD1, 5 bases. Germline assignment: CDR1 LNHNV and CDR2 YYDKDF (reference sequence). This CDR3 is 13 amino acids long. Trimming removed 5 bases at V and 0 bases at J, with 8 bases between.

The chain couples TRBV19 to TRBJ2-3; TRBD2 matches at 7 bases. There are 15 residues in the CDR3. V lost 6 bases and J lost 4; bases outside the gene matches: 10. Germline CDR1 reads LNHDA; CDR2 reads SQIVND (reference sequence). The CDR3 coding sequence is TGTGCCAGTAGCCCCGGACTAGGGATCGCAGATACGCAGTATTTT. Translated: CASSPGLGIADTQYF.